This T cell receptor (beta chain) is drawn from a study of CD8+ T cells in alopecia areata (dated by TCRdb to the late 2010s). As for the study more broadly: The treated patients, all with moderate-to-severe alopecia areata, were enrolled in an open-label pilot trial of oral tofacitinib given at 5 to 10 mg twice daily. Tofacitinib-treated patients had biopsies at baseline and at 4 and 24 weeks of treatment, with a later scalp biopsy in several patients. Patients stayed on tofacitinib for 6 to 18 months and then had 6 months of follow-up off drug so that delayed response and recurrence could be assessed. Disease severity in treated patients was measured with the SALT score, which quantifies the percentage of affected scalp surface area. TCRbeta CDR3 regions were amplified by immunoSEQ multiplex PCR with 35 Vbeta forward and 13 Jbeta reverse primers. Human TCRbeta sequencing covered scalp tissue and sorted CD4+ and CD8+ peripheral blood T cells from patchy and totalis/universalis alopecia areata patients and healthy controls. RNA came from the PAXgene miRNA kit for fixed scalp, the miRNeasy kit for PBMCs, and the RNeasy kit for mouse skin. To study T cell clonal expansion in alopecia areata, the researchers applied high-throughput TCRbeta sequencing to both the C3H/HeJ mouse model and human patients. Scalp clonality was compared across normal scalp (n=4), patchy alopecia areata scalp (n=8), and alopecia totalis/universalis scalp (n=8).

Study-wide findings and limitations: Because the treated cohort was small and had only one nonresponder, larger studies are needed to examine links between baseline CD8+ expansion and response. During tofacitinib treatment, many expanded lesional clones stuck around in both scalp and blood, and this persistence may partly explain why relapse happens after treatment is stopped. Tofacitinib significantly lowered scalp clonality and the number of expanded CD8+ clones among the top 100 scalp clones. Compared with mice, TCR sequences shared between patients were less clear, possibly partly because of HLA diversity across the patient population. Resident alphabeta T cells in normal human skin are also sequenced, complicating scalp TCR repertoire analysis, unlike mouse skin dominated by gammadelta T cells. Compared with normal scalp, lesional scalp had higher clonality and more expanded CD8+ clones, particularly in alopecia totalis/universalis, a pattern that suggests antigenic drive.

On this clone: The specificity of this receptor is unknown. Base qualities are not at hand, and no much larger clone is one base apart. Other DNA sequences of this sample code for an identical CDR3.

From the germline V gene (reference sequence), CDR1 is GTSNPN and CDR2 is SVGIG. Trimming costs V 2 bases and J 3 bases, and their ends lie 8 bases apart. Including cysteine and phenylalanine, the CDR3 has 13 amino acids. The sequence is cut down to CDR3 DNA, 39 bases in frame from base 1. Library prep was done by the immunoSEQ multiplex PCR assay. For TCR sequencing, RNA was extracted from every sample and reverse transcribed into cDNA to serve as template. SuperScript III was used to make first-strand cDNA, primed with a 2:1 mix of oligo-dT and random hexamers. A synthetic immune receptor repertoire was used to gauge amplification bias, and whatever bias remained was removed computationally. On the study's bioinformatics: After raw reads were preprocessed to remove errors, the CDR3 was defined following IMGT conventions as running from the conserved cysteine to phenylalanine. Clonality was computed as 1 minus the Shannon entropy, with the entropy normalized by log2 of the number of productive unique TCRs. Whether each scalp clone was CD4 or CD8 was inferred by checking scalp TCRbeta sequences against the CD4 and CD8 repertoires from sorted blood. In its TCRdb copy, this immuneACCESS table keeps in-frame sequences only and misses some clones. Where compared with another copy, unresolved V genes explain less than half of these, and the others have no known cause. V and J calls plus clone size are reproduced from that table; the DNA served to infer D and trimming. Across this sample there are 210,000 or so clones, with approximately 67% seen only once. In total, the top ten clones hold 1% to 1.5% of the sample.

Read against the paper, the sample's treatment or condition label means: oral pan-JAK inhibitor, 5-10 mg twice daily. From alopecia areata patients, peripheral blood was collected along with lesional scalp punch biopsies. PBMCs were isolated by density centrifugation and stained for CD3, CD4 and CD8, after which CD4+ and CD8+ T cells were sorted on a FACSAria. The rearranged segments are TRBV30 and TRBJ1-5; a confident D gene designation cannot be given. This sample comprised CD4+ T cells sorted from blood, obtained at approximately week 45, from a patient treated with tofacitinib. This clonotype originated in a human donor with alopecia areata. Here the CDR3 is given as CAWSSGDNQPQHF. In nucleotide form, the sequence is TGTGCCTGGAGTAGCGGCGACAATCAGCCCCAGCATTTT.